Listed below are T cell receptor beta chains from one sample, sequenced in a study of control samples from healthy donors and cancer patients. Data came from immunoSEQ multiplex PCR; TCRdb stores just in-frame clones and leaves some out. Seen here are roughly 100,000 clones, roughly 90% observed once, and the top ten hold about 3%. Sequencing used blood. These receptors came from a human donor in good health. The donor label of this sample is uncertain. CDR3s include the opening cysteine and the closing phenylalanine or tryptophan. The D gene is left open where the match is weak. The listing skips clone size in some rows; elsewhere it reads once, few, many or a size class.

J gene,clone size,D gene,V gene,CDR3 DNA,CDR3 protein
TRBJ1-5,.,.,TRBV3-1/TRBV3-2,TGTGCCAGCAGCCAAGATTCGGGAAATCAGCCCCAGCATTTT,CASSQDSGNQPQHF
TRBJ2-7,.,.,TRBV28,TGTGCCAGCAGTTTGAACCTACAGGACTACGAGCAGTACTTC,CASSLNLQDYEQYF
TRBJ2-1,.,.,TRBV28,TGTGCCAGCAGGCCGTCAGGGGGGAATGAGCAGTTCTTC,CASRPSGGNEQFF
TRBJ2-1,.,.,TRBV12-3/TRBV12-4,TGTGCCAGCAGTTCAGGGAGTGAGCAGTTCTTC,CASSSGSEQFF
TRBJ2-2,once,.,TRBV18,TGTGCCAGCTCGCATCAGGGTGACACCGGGGAGCTGTTTTTT,CASSHQGDTGELFF
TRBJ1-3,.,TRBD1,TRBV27,TGTGCCAGCAGTTTTATACCCCCCGGACAGGGTGCAAACACCATATATTTT,CASSFIPPGQGANTIYF
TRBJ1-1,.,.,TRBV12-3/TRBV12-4,TGTGCCAGCAGTTTCGTAGGGGCCACTGAAGCTTTCTTT,CASSFVGATEAFF
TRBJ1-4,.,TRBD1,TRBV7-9,TGTGCCAGCAGCTTCGTTACAGGGGGAGGAGAAAAACTGTTTTTT,CASSFVTGGGEKLFF
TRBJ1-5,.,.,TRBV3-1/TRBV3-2,TGTGCCAGCAGCCCCACGGGTTATGGCAATCAGCCCCAGCATTTT,CASSPTGYGNQPQHF
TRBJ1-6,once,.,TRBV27,TGTGCCAGCAGTTACGGGGCGAACGGTTCACCCCTCCACTTT,CASSYGANGSPLHF
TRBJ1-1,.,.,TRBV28,TGTGCCAGCAGTTATCGCGAATACATAGAGGCTGAAGCTTTCTTT,CASSYREYIEAEAFF
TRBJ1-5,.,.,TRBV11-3,TGTGCCTTGGTCAACAATCAGCCCCAGCATTTT,CALVNNQPQHF
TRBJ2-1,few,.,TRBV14,TGTGCCAGCAGTCGGCGGGACAGTGAAAACAATGAGCAGTTCTTC,CASSRRDSENNEQFF
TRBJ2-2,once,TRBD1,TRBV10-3,TGTGCCATCAGTGCTAAACCGGGACAGGGGAAGGTCACCGGGGAGCTGTTTTTT,CAISAKPGQGKVTGELFF
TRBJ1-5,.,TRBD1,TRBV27,TGTGCCAGTAGCAGGACAGGGGCGGAGCAGCCCCAGCATTTT,CASSRTGAEQPQHF
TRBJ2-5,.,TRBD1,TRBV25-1,TGTGCCAGCAGTGATTCCTCAGGGGGCCAAGAGACCCAGTACTTC,CASSDSSGGQETQYF
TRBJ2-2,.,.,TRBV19,TGTGCCAGTAGTATGCGGGCAGGCGGGGAGCTGTTTTTT,CASSMRAGGELFF
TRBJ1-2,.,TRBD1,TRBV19,TGTGCCAGTAGTCCGCTCCGGGACAGGGAGTTTGGCTACACCTTC,CASSPLRDREFGYTF
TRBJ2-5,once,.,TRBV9,TGTGCCAGCAGCGTAGAGGGAGGAGAGACCCAGTACTTC,CASSVEGGETQYF
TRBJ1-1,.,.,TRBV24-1,TGTGCCACCAGTGATTCCCGGAACACTGAAGCTTTCTTT,CATSDSRNTEAFF
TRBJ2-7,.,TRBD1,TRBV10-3,TGTGCCATCAGTCCAGGACAGGCCGACTACGAGCAGTACTTC,CAISPGQADYEQYF
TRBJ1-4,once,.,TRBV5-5,TGTGCCAGCAGCGGCGGGGGCCCTAATGAAAAACTGTTTTTT,CASSGGGPNEKLFF
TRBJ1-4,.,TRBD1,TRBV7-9,TGTGCCAGCAGCACCGACAGGGATAGTAATGAAAAACTGTTTTTT,CASSTDRDSNEKLFF
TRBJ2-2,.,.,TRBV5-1,TGCGCCAGCAGCGCTAAGAACCCGAACACCGGGGAGCTGTTTTTT,CASSAKNPNTGELFF
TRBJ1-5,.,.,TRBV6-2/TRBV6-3,TGTGCCAGCAGTGGATCAGGGTTGATTCAGCCCCAGCATTTT,CASSGSGLIQPQHF
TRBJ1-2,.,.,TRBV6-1,TGTGCCAGCAGTGAAAGGGGCAGCAACTATGGCTACACCTTC,CASSERGSNYGYTF
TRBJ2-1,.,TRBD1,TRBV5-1,TGCGCCAGCAGCTTGGCCGACAGGGCTAATGAGCAGTTCTTC,CASSLADRANEQFF
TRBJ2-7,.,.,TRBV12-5,TGTGCTAGTGGTTTGGTTGGGGGCTACTACGAGCAGTACTTC,CASGLVGGYYEQYF
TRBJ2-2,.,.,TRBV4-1,TGCGCCAGCAGCCAAGAAGCACAGGCCCCCGGGGAGCTGTTTTTT,CASSQEAQAPGELFF
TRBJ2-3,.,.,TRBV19,TGTGCCAGTAGTATAGCCCAGGGCACAGATACGCAGTATTTT,CASSIAQGTDTQYF
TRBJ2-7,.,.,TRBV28,TGTGCCAGCAGCACAGGGTACGGCTACGAGCAGTACTTC,CASSTGYGYEQYF